This T cell receptor beta chain was documented in a study of blood T cell repertoires in COVID-19 (dated by TCRdb to the early 2020s). Looking at the study overall: Samples covering the acute and convalescent phases of COVID-19 were provided by collaborators in the United States, Italy and Spain. The prospective study material was composed of cDNA or gDNA derived from T cells, B-cell-depleted T cells, or PBMCs. Deeply sampled blood TCRbeta repertoires from subjects exposed to, actively infected with, or recovered from COVID-19 were included in the dataset. The repertoires were released in a freely available public database meant as a resource for research on the immune response to SARS-CoV-2. The samples were drawn from two sources: the first 160 participants of the ongoing ImmuneRACE study, and 1,000 to 1,500 subjects contributed by 6 global collaborators. The sample metadata nearly always contained a de-identified subject ID, COVID-19 status, age in years and sex. HLA class I and class II types, where available, came from metadata supplied by the sample provider rather than from assay-based typing. On the study overall, not on this receptor specifically: The quantity of clinical and demographic metadata differed by source and by participant and was supplied without curation.

The CDR3, from cysteine to phenylalanine, totals 18 residues. Of the read, only the CDR3 DNA is kept; its 54 bases are in frame from base 1. From the germline V gene (reference sequence), CDR1 is LGHDT and CDR2 is YNNKEL. Deletion took 3 bases off V and 0 bases off J, with a span of 19 bases between the germline ends. Enrolling through a virtual design, the prospective study's participants ranged in age from roughly 18 to 95 years and lived across 24 United States geographic areas. To assign participants to cohorts, the prospective study relied on clinical history that participants themselves reported in a screening survey and a study questionnaire. ImmuneRACE Cohort 3 recovered participants were defined by two consecutive negative NP/OP PCR tests, healthcare professional clearance, or symptom resolution. Each participant in the prospective study had whole blood, serum and a nasopharyngeal or oropharyngeal swab collected by mobile phlebotomists. Prospective study participants could optionally give additional blood draws and questionnaires over an approximately two-month period. Blood samples from the prospective study were shipped frozen or at room temperature prior to DNA extraction.

As concerns this clone: Its recognized antigen is unknown. No much larger clone is present one base from it, and per-base qualities are unavailable.

The immunoSEQ Assay, a bias-controlled multiplex PCR, was used to amplify TCRbeta CDR3 regions from genomic DNA. The authors' pipeline ran thus. Nucleated cell counts per sample were estimated from amplification of reference gene primers within the assay. Sequence reads were collapsed and filtered to measure the absolute abundance of every unique TCRbeta CDR3 rearrangement. For each sample, productive Simpson clonality was calculated as the square root of Simpson's diversity index over productive rearrangements. TCRdb holds this immuneACCESS table with in-frame rearrangements only. Some clones are missing; in checked studies, unresolved V genes explain under half, and the rest has no known cause. D and trimming were read from the DNA, whereas the V and J calls and clone size are those reported in that table. Within this sample are around 140,000 clones, with about nine tenths of them counted one time only. The ten largest clonotypes hold 11% of the sample.

This receptor was identified in a man in his 60s who had recovered from COVID-19. The chain couples TRBV3-1 (or the pseudogene TRBV3-2) to TRBJ2-3, with TRBD2 as a weak D call on 6 bases. Material: PBMCs or T cells enriched from blood (not recorded which). The CDR3: CASSQPLLAASSTDTQYF. The bases read TGTGCCAGCAGCCAGCCTTTACTAGCAGCCTCTAGCACAGATACGCAGTATTTT.